Here is one T cell receptor beta chain with its context. What it binds is not known. This sample stems from a study of cytomegalovirus exposure and HLA in healthy donors. Study-level information: Earlier findings included roughly 120 million unique TCR beta sequences obtained from around 180 million T cells. Study findings and constraints: No immune exposure information besides CMV serostatus was available. By HLA locus, TCR association rates varied in a later analysis, with DRB1 showing the most and HLA-C the fewest.

Primers for the PCR totalled 60 Vbeta and 13 Jbeta. Assay: immunoSEQ multiplex PCR; the TCRdb copy retains only in-frame clones and omits some. The sample holds over 150,000 clones; around four fifths are singletons and the top ten take 1%. The CDR3 loop spans 16 amino acids. Germline V gene data show CDR1 as LNHNV and CDR2 as YYDKDF (reference sequence). The V end lost 4 bases, the J end lost 1 base, and 16 bases lay between the germline ends. This TCR was recovered from a woman aged 50 to 60 in good health and CMV-seropositive. The chain couples TRBV15 to TRBJ1-1; perhaps TRBD1 as D (6 bases). The specimen sequenced was PBMCs. CDR3 region: CATSTIAGVGNTEAFF. The CDR3 coding sequence is TGTGCCACCAGCACAATTGCAGGGGTGGGGAACACTGAAGCTTTCTTT.